The 19 T cell receptor beta chains reported below all come from one sample, sequenced in a study of T cell responses to AZD1222 COVID-19 vaccine. TCRdb's copy holds only in-frame clones and misses some; the assay was immunoSEQ multiplex PCR. The sample carries around 120,000 clones, roughly 90% recorded once. Sequenced material: peripheral blood, taken on day 0 of AZD1222 vaccination. The receptors here all came from an adult in good health.

This clone was picked up a small number of times. The rearrangement joins TRBV19 to TRBJ1-6; a possible D gene is TRBD1 (5 bases). The germline V gene encodes CDR1 LNHDA and CDR2 SQIVND (reference sequence). V dropped 9 bases and J dropped 10 bases, with 22 bases sitting between them. CDR3 size: 15 residues. The CDR3 loop reads CASAPGLTQFSPLHF. CDR3 nucleotides: TGTGCCAGCGCACCGGGACTGACTCAATTCTCACCCCTCCACTTT.

This clone was picked up one time. The CDR3 DNA reads TGTGCCAGCAGCTTGGGACAGCTTACTGAAGCTTTCTTT. The encoded protein is CASSLGQLTEAFF. V and J are TRBV5-6 and TRBJ1-1; weak D call: TRBD1 (5 bases). With 0 bases removed from V and 5 bases from J, the gap between germline ends came to 8 bases. Per the germline V gene, CDR1 is SGHDT and CDR2 is YYEEEE. This CDR3 is 13 amino acids long. Drawing the rest from reference TRBV5-6 and TRBJ1-1, the complete variable domain is DAGVTQSPTHLIKTRGQQVTLRCSPKSGHDTVSWYQQALGQGPQFIFQYYEEEERQRGNFPDRFSGHQFPNYSSELNVNALLLGDSALYLCASSLGQLTEAFFGQGTRLTVV.

The rearrangement uses TRBV6-4 and TRBJ2-3, with D tentatively TRBD2 (5 bases). Germline CDR1 is MRHNA and CDR2 is SNTAGT. V was pared by 0 bases and J by 2 bases, with 12 bases between. This CDR3 contains 16 residues. For the CDR3, the DNA is TGTGCCAGCAGTGACTCAGGAAGCGGCCACACAGATACGCAGTATTTT. Protein: CASSDSGSGHTDTQYF.

This clone was observed once. V and J are TRBV7-2 and TRBJ2-7, with D uncertain. The CDR3 covers 11 residues. CDR1 and CDR2 from the germline V gene are SGHTA and FQGNSA. V lost 8 bases and J lost 3, with 8 bases in between. As DNA, the CDR3 is TGTGCCAGCGCCTACTACTACGAGCAGTACTTC. Protein product: CASAYYYEQYF.

Of note for this clone: At one end, the junction sequence differs from germline, possibly due to a read error. This chain joins TRBV5-1 and TRBJ2-5, with 10 bases lining up with TRBD2. Germline values: CDR1 SGHRS, CDR2 YFSETQ. This CDR3 spans 15 amino acids. The DNA of the CDR3 is TGCGCCCGCAGCGGGGGGGCGGGAACCCAAGAGACCCAGTACTTC. This sequence encodes CARSGGAGTQETQYF.

This clone has just one count. The chain combines TRBV30 with TRBJ1-2; 8 bases fit TRBD1. Germline values: CDR1 GTSNPN, CDR2 SVGIG (reference sequence). This CDR3 has 13 residues. Trimming at V came to 3 bases and at J to 7 bases, leaving 7 bases not matched to a gene. The CDR3 coding sequence is TGTGCCTGGAGCGTTACCGGGACAGGTGGCTACACCTTC. It yields the protein CAWSVTGTGGYTF.

The chain uses TRBV5-1 and TRBJ2-7; D might be TRBD1 or TRBD2, each matching 5 bases. This CDR3 has 13 amino acids. Trimming pared 4 bases from V and 6 bases from J, leaving 14 bases between. Germline loops: CDR1 SGHRS, CDR2 YFSETQ. The chain's CDR3 is CASSPSFGAEQYF. CDR3 DNA: TGCGCCAGCAGCCCTTCGTTCGGGGCCGAGCAGTACTTC.

The rearrangement links TRBV28 to TRBJ1-6, with 11 bases that match TRBD1. J gave up 9 bases and V 5 bases, and 3 bases lay outside the gene matches. The CDR3 runs to 14 residues. Germline V CDR1 and CDR2: MDHEN, SYDVKM. The CDR3: CASSRDRGFSPLHF. CDR3 DNA sequence: TGTGCCAGCAGTAGGGACAGGGGGTTTTCACCCCTCCACTTT.

The J gene is TRBJ2-7, the V gene TRBV10-3; D gene ambiguous. V was pared by 0 bases and J by 5 bases, with 11 bases between. Germline assignment: CDR1 ENHRY and CDR2 SYGVKD. This CDR3 contains 14 residues. CDR3 bases: TGTGCCATCAGTGAGTCCGTCCTAGGGAACGAGCAGTACTTC. This codes for CAISESVLGNEQYF.

V usage is TRBV9 and J usage is TRBJ2-7; TRBD2 might be the D (5 bases). V was trimmed by 4 bases and J by 4 bases, leaving 15 bases between them. Looked up from germline, CDR1 is SGDLS and CDR2 is YYNGEE. The CDR3 is made up of 14 amino acids. The CDR3 nucleotides read TGTGCCAGCAGCCCGTCCGGGGTCAAATACGAGCAGTACTTC. As protein: CASSPSGVKYEQYF.

The rearrangement links TRBV2 to TRBJ2-5; 8 bases map to TRBD2. CDR1 is SNHLY and CDR2 is FYNNEI in the germline V gene. The CDR3 sequence is 15 residues long. The trim removed 1 base at V and 4 bases at J, leaving 5 bases unmatched. DNA for the CDR3: TGTGCCAGCAGTGAAGAGCGGGAGCCCCCAGAGACCCAGTACTTC. It yields the protein CASSEEREPPETQYF.

The chain carries TRBV6-5 and TRBJ2-2, with TRBD1 identical over 9 bases. V lost 6 bases and J lost 4; bases outside the gene matches: 6. CDR3 length: 15 residues. Germline V gene lookup returns CDR1 MNHEY and CDR2 SVGAGI. CDR3 sequence: CASRRDRAGTGELFF. The CDR3, as DNA: TGTGCCAGCAGGAGGGACAGGGCAGGCACCGGGGAGCTGTTTTTT.

The chain has TRBV15 and TRBJ1-2; 9 bases map to TRBD1. The V and J ends lost 2 bases and 4 bases, in that order; junction bases with no gene match: 5. The CDR3 is 15 residues long. The germline V gene encodes CDR1 LNHNV and CDR2 YYDKDF (reference sequence). The CDR3 protein is CATSRTTGGGYGYTF. The CDR3 nucleotides are TGTGCCACCAGCAGAACTACAGGGGGCGGCTATGGCTACACCTTC.

This chain uses TRBV11-1 with TRBJ2-7; D uncertain. Trimming removed 1 base from V and 3 bases from J, with 7 bases in between. The germline V gene has CDR1 SGHAT and CDR2 FQDESV (reference sequence). The CDR3 totals 13 residues. The CDR3 coding sequence is TGTGCCAGCAGCTTAGATTTGCGCTACGAGCAGTACTTC. This codes for CASSLDLRYEQYF.

The J gene is TRBJ2-1, the V gene TRBV6-1; TRBD2 aligns across 7 bases. The germline V gene encodes CDR1 MNHNS and CDR2 SASEGT. Trimming at V came to 3 bases and at J to 3 bases, leaving 5 bases not matched to a gene. CDR3 length: 15 amino acids. The CDR3 protein is CASSDFSGNYNEQFF. The CDR3 nucleotides are TGTGCCAGCAGTGATTTCAGCGGGAACTACAATGAGCAGTTCTTC.

The chain uses TRBV29-1 and TRBJ1-5; TRBD1 might be the D (5 bases). Trimming removed 4 bases at V and 7 bases at J, with 14 bases between. The CDR3 has 13 amino acids. In germline, CDR1 is SQVTM, CDR2 ANQGSEA. The CDR3 is CSVGQGWDQPQHF. CDR3 nucleotide sequence: TGCAGCGTTGGTCAGGGTTGGGACCAGCCCCAGCATTTT.

V is TRBV7-8 and J is TRBJ2-3; D is ambiguous. V was cut by 4 bases and J by 5 bases, with 10 bases left in between. In germline, CDR1 is SGHVS, CDR2 FQNEAQ. The CDR3 has 13 amino acids. In DNA form, the CDR3 reads TGTGCCAGCAGCTCAGCGCGCAAAGATACGCAGTATTTT. The encoded protein is CASSSARKDTQYF.

This chain joins TRBV20-1 and TRBJ2-7; unclear D gene. Germline CDR1 is DFQATT and CDR2 is SNEGSKA (reference sequence). Trimming removed 7 bases at V and 0 bases at J, with 7 bases between. This CDR3 region has 11 residues. Here the CDR3 DNA reads TGCAGTGGCCGCGACTCCTACGAGCAGTACTTC. Protein sequence: CSGRDSYEQYF.

V and J are TRBV9 and TRBJ2-2; 8 positions match TRBD1. The CDR3 totals 20 residues. CDR1 SGDLS and CDR2 YYNGEE come from the germline V gene. V lost 3 bases and J lost 1; bases outside the gene matches: 17. In DNA form, the CDR3 reads TGTGCCAGCAGCGCTATTACCCTCAGGGGGCTGAAGGAGAACACCGGGGAGCTGTTTTTT. Its protein product is CASSAITLRGLKENTGELFF.